This record concerns one T cell receptor (beta chain) sequence. This entry belongs to a study of blood T cell repertoires in COVID-19. Study overall: Sites across the United States, Italy and Spain contributed samples from acute and convalescent COVID-19. In each case, the material was cDNA or gDNA derived from T cells, B-cell-depleted T cells, or PBMCs.

Per the authors' pipeline: The authors estimated nucleated cell counts from reference gene primer amplification. Sequencing was performed with immunoSEQ multiplex PCR; in TCRdb, only in-frame clones are kept and a portion is missing. V, J and clone size were drawn from that table, and D and trimming were deduced from the DNA. The table has under 200,000 clones, 75% to 95% seen once. This TCR came from a man between 50 and 59 years old with acute or convalescent COVID-19. Sequencing input: peripheral blood.

The CDR3 DNA reads TGCGCCAGCAGCCTAGGACAGGGTGAGCCAGATACGCAGTATTTT. Its translation: CASSLGQGEPDTQYF. J is TRBJ2-3 and V is TRBV5-1; TRBD1 agrees at 8 bases. The CDR3 spans 15 residues. V trimming: 4 bases; J trimming: 4 bases; junction bases outside the gene matches: 8. From germline, CDR1 is SGHRS and CDR2 YFSETQ.